The clone carrying this T cell receptor (beta chain) was found a few times. A much larger clone lies a single base off, so this may be a read error. These data belong to a study of shared clonotypes between healthy human individuals. Researchers ran the assay at a deep level. Authors' analysis steps: For the immunoSEQ data, sequences were junction-only without quality scores, so filtering differed. Generated by immunoSEQ multiplex PCR, the TCRdb table keeps only in-frame clones and is missing some. V and J calls and clone size are as listed in that table; D and trimming were resolved from the DNA. This table holds 700,000 or so clones, around 72% found once. V dropped 4 bases and J dropped 3 bases, with 11 bases sitting between them. Germline CDR1 SQVTM, CDR2 ANQGSEA. This CDR3 has 13 amino acids.

The sequenced sample consisted of memory CD4+ T cells sorted from blood. The subset here: CD45RA-negative fraction. This chain connects TRBV29-1 to TRBJ2-3; D is perhaps TRBD1 (5 bases). The receptor's source is a woman in her 30s in good health. Here the CDR3 reads CSVVGVGTDTQYF. The DNA for the CDR3 is TGCAGCGTTGTAGGGGTTGGAACAGATACGCAGTATTTT.